The 17 T cell receptor beta chains given below trace back to one sample, sequenced in a study of blood T cells in healthy people across ages. A sample-barcoded 5' primer and a J-beta primer mix were used in a second PCR of about 7 to 12 cycles. Via MiXCR, TCRdb re-called the 5' RACE reads, giving one row per CDR3 protein. The data show 980,000 or so distinct CDR3 sequences, roughly 43% seen once. The sequencing sample was made of blood. All receptors come from a man aged 30 to 45 in good health.

At least ten counts were recorded for this clonotype. The J gene is TRBJ2-3, the V gene TRBV7-8; the D call may be TRBD1 or TRBD2 (6 bases each). Between the trimmed V and J ends, which lost 4 bases and 4 bases, there was a span of 21 bases. The V gene's germline CDR1 is SGHVS and CDR2 FQNEAQ. The CDR3 runs to 17 residues. The CDR3 loop is CASSWGALRQGSDTQYF. CDR3 nucleotide sequence: TGTGCCAGCAGCTGGGGGGCACTCAGGCAAGGGTCAGATACGCAGTATTTT.

CDR3 sequence (DNA): TGTGCCAGCAGTTACCTCCCGGGAAAAGGCTCCTACAATGAGCAGTACTTC. Protein product: CASSYLPGKGSYNEQYF. The chain combines TRBV28 with TRBJ2-1, with a weak D call TRBD2 (5 bases). The J call may be incorrect, as the DNA end agrees better with TRBJ2-7. Germline V gives CDR1 MDHEN, CDR2 SYDVKM. The CDR3 runs 17 residues.

This clonotype has ten or more counts. This CDR3 is CASSSGETGELFF. The CDR3 DNA is TGTGCCAGCAGTTCCGGGGAGACCGGGGAGCTGTTTTTT. This rearrangement joins TRBV6-2 or TRBV6-3 to TRBJ2-2; tentatively, D is TRBD2 (5 bases). Germline lookup yields CDR1 MNHEY and CDR2 SVGEGT. The CDR3 consists of 13 residues. V lost 4 bases, J lost 5 bases, and 8 bases lay in between.

This clonotype was observed at least ten times. The chain employs TRBV24-1 and TRBJ2-5; tentative D call: TRBD1 (6 bases). There are 16 residues in the CDR3. The germline V gene has CDR1 KGHDR and CDR2 SFDVKD. V lost 4 bases, J lost 3 bases, and 17 bases lay in between. In DNA, the CDR3 is TGTGCCACCAGTGAGACTACCGGGACACTAGAAGAGACCCAGTACTTC. Translation: CATSETTGTLEETQYF.

The V gene is TRBV6-1, the J gene TRBJ1-5, with D uncertain. The CDR3 contains 13 residues. The V gene's germline CDR1 is MNHNS and CDR2 SASEGT. V was clipped by 9 bases and J by 2 bases, with 11 bases between them. The DNA of the CDR3 is TGTGCCAGTCAGAGGGCCGGCAATCAGCCCCAGCATTTT. As protein: CASQRAGNQPQHF.

As for this clonotype: Since a much larger clone is just one base distant, this may be a read error. The chain combines TRBV29-1 with TRBJ2-1; perhaps D is TRBD1 or TRBD2 (6 bases each). The J call is uncertain, as TRBJ2-7 better fits the DNA end. Germline lookup yields CDR1 SQVTM and CDR2 ANQGSEA. The CDR3 has 12 residues. The DNA for the CDR3 is TGCAGCGTTGGAGGGGGGTACAATGAGCAGTACTTC. Translating it yields CSVGGGYNEQYF.

This clonotype was detected a few times. The chain couples TRBV5-1 to TRBJ2-1, with a tentative D call TRBD2 (5 bases). The CDR3 is made up of 14 amino acids. V lost 4 bases to trimming and J lost 2 bases, with 10 bases between them. Germline V gene lookup returns CDR1 SGHRS and CDR2 YFSETQ. CDR3 sequence reads: CASSPGSAYNEQFF. The CDR3 coding sequence is TGCGCCAGCAGCCCGGGATCTGCCTACAATGAGCAGTTCTTC.

The genes are TRBV28 and TRBJ2-3, with D possibly TRBD1 on 6 matching bases. V was shortened by 3 bases and J by 8 bases, with 12 bases between the two germline ends. The CDR3 extends over 13 amino acids. Germline loops: CDR1 MDHEN, CDR2 SYDVKM. The CDR3 sequence is CASSFGGQTTQYF. The CDR3 DNA follows: TGTGCCAGCAGTTTTGGTGGACAGACTACGCAGTATTTT.

In the case of this clonotype: The junction departs from germline at one end; a sequencing error may be responsible. The rearrangement joins TRBV5-1 to TRBJ2-1; 13 bases map to TRBD2. The CDR3 is made up of 16 amino acids. Germline V CDR1 and CDR2: SGHRS, YFSETQ. This CDR3 reads CAGSWGGTSGDNEQFF. The CDR3 DNA is TGCGCCGGCAGCTGGGGAGGGACTAGCGGGGACAATGAGCAGTTCTTC.

The chain is built from TRBV12-3 or TRBV12-4 and TRBJ2-5; TRBD1 is a possible D gene (6 bases). There are 13 residues in the CDR3. V was shortened by 7 bases and J by 3 bases, with 12 bases between the two germline ends. In DNA, the CDR3 is TGTGCCAGCACCACAGGGTTGGAAGAGACCCAGTACTTC. Its protein product is CASTTGLEETQYF.

This rearrangement joins TRBV12-3 or TRBV12-4 to TRBJ2-7; weak D call: TRBD1 (5 bases). Trimming took off 5 bases at V and 0 bases at J, with 11 bases between the two ends. The CDR3 covers 14 residues. The CDR3 nucleotides read TGTGCCAGCAGTCTAGACAGCGCCTCCTACGAGCAGTACTTC. It encodes CASSLDSASYEQYF.

CDR3 loop: CASSKPRDSRTQYF. CDR3 nucleotide sequence: TGTGCCAGCAGTAAGCCCCGAGACTCCCGAACGCAGTATTTT. V and J are TRBV6-2 or TRBV6-3 and TRBJ2-3; no firm D call. This CDR3 comprises 14 residues. Germline V CDR1 and CDR2: MNHEY, SVGEGT. Trimming cost V 5 bases and J 9 bases, with 18 bases left between them.

This rearrangement joins TRBV29-1 to TRBJ2-3; no firm D call. The CDR3 spans 14 residues. The V and J ends lost 6 bases and 5 bases respectively, with 18 bases between them. CDR1 SQVTM and CDR2 ANQGSEA come from the germline V gene. The CDR3, as DNA: TGCAGCGTAGTCTTCCGCCTAATTGGAGATACGCAGTATTTT. It encodes CSVVFRLIGDTQYF.

This clonotype was seen a few times. The chain is built from TRBV4-1 and TRBJ2-1; D not certain. Germline V CDR1 and CDR2: MGHRA, YSYEKL. CDR3 length equals 11 residues. Trimming cost V 4 bases and J 7 bases, with 5 bases left between them. The CDR3 region has the DNA TGCGCCAGCAGCCTTCAAAATGAGCAGTTCTTC. Translating gives CASSLQNEQFF.

The genes are TRBV18 and TRBJ1-2; 7 nucleotides align to TRBD1. J gave up 5 bases and V 3 bases, and 9 bases lay outside the gene matches. The CDR3 is 15 residues long. Germline V lookup: CDR1 KGHSH, CDR2 LQKENI. CDR3 region: CASSPAGTEAYGYTF. The CDR3 nucleotides are TGTGCCAGCTCACCCGCGGGGACAGAGGCTTATGGCTACACCTTC.

The CDR3 sequence: CSAVENTEAFF. The DNA of the CDR3 is TGCAGTGCTGTAGAAAACACTGAAGCTTTCTTT. The chain links TRBV20-1 to TRBJ1-1, with D unresolved. V was trimmed by 5 bases and J by 2 bases, leaving 6 bases between them. This CDR3 spans 11 amino acids. CDR1 DFQATT and CDR2 SNEGSKA come from the germline V gene (reference sequence).

The rearrangement links TRBV12-3 or TRBV12-4 to TRBJ1-5; D is unresolved. Trimming pared 1 base from V and 5 bases from J, leaving 9 bases between. The CDR3 runs to 14 residues. CDR3 sequence: CASSLGGSHQPQHF. In DNA, the CDR3 is TGTGCCAGCAGTTTAGGGGGTTCTCATCAGCCCCAGCATTTT.